The 19 T cell receptor beta chains below all came from one sample that was sequenced in a study of CD8 T cells in Susac syndrome. It was with random hexamers that roughly 0.45 to 1 ug RNA was reverse transcribed. TCRdb analysed the immunoSEQ multiplex PCR reads with MiXCR anew, one entry per CDR3 protein. The sample contains around 100,000 distinct CDR3 sequences, about 95% of which appear only once. Source material: CD8+ T cells from PBMCs. Receptor source: a human donor with Susac syndrome.

V gene TRBV29-1 combines with J gene TRBJ2-1; 7 bases map to TRBD2. V trimming: 1 base; J trimming: 0 bases; junction bases outside the gene matches: 9. This CDR3 has 17 residues. Germline CDR1 and CDR2: SQVTM and ANQGSEA. The CDR3 here is CSVEGKAGDISYNEQFF. The CDR3 region has the DNA TGCAGCGTTGAAGGGAAGGCGGGAGATATCTCCTACAATGAGCAGTTCTTC.

The V call is TRBV3-1, the J call TRBJ2-1, with 14 bases that match TRBD2. Germline V lookup: CDR1 LGHDT, CDR2 YNNKEL (reference sequence). The CDR3 extends over 19 amino acids. After removal of 2 bases from V and 9 bases from J, the junction contained 15 bases not matched to a gene. This CDR3 reads CASSQLPLSTSGRASEQFF. CDR3 DNA sequence: TGTGCCAGCAGCCAACTACCCCTCTCGACTAGCGGGAGGGCGAGTGAGCAGTTCTTC.

This chain joins TRBV7-9 and TRBJ1-1, with a weak D call TRBD1 (6 bases). The CDR3 is 17 residues long. Germline CDR1 SEHNR, CDR2 FQNEAQ (reference sequence). Trimming removed 5 bases from V and 0 bases from J, with 19 bases in between. The CDR3 sequence is CASSLGVPGHLNTEAFF. In DNA form, the CDR3 reads TGTGCCAGCAGCCTGGGGGTTCCGGGACACCTGAACACTGAAGCTTTCTTT.

V usage is TRBV3-1 and J usage is TRBJ1-4, with no clear D. Trimming cost V 1 base and J 10 bases, with 4 bases left between them. Germline CDR1 reads LGHDT; CDR2 reads YNNKEL (reference sequence). CDR3 size: 11 residues. CDR3 protein: CASSQGLKLFF. The CDR3 DNA is TGTGCCAGCAGCCAAGGCCTAAAACTGTTTTTT.

The rearrangement uses TRBV19 and TRBJ1-2; D gene ambiguous. The CDR3 extends over 12 amino acids. Per the germline V gene, CDR1 is LNHDA and CDR2 is SQIVND (reference sequence). V lost 0 bases to trimming and J lost 9 bases, with 8 bases between them. This CDR3 reads CASSIDRLRYTF. For the CDR3, the DNA is TGTGCCAGTAGTATAGATCGGCTGCGCTACACCTTC.

This chain uses TRBV24-1 with TRBJ2-1; the D is unclear. The germline V gene encodes CDR1 KGHDR and CDR2 SFDVKD. The CDR3 covers 13 residues. The ends were cut back, 0 bases at V and 7 bases at J, with 6 bases in the middle. As DNA, the CDR3 is TGTGCCACCAGTGATTTGAGGTTTAATGAGCAGTTCTTC. This translates into CATSDLRFNEQFF.

The rearrangement links TRBV3-1 to TRBJ2-5; D might be TRBD1 (5 bases). The V gene's germline CDR1 is LGHDT and CDR2 YNNKEL (reference sequence). Trimming shortened V by 0 bases and J by 3 bases, and 23 bases separated the two germline ends. The CDR3 is 19 amino acids. The CDR3 bases are TGTGCCAGCAGCCAAGATATTAACGGTGCGGCAGGGTACGAAGAGACCCAGTACTTC. This codes for CASSQDINGAAGYEETQYF.

The rearrangement uses TRBV4-2 and TRBJ2-5; no clear D gene. This CDR3 region has 14 residues. Trimming cost V 0 bases and J 4 bases, with 9 bases left between them. CDR1 and CDR2 (germline): LGHNA, YNFKEQ. The CDR3 here is CASSQEMARETQYF. The CDR3 nucleotides are TGTGCCAGCAGCCAAGAGATGGCGCGAGAGACCCAGTACTTC.

The chain links TRBV20-1 to TRBJ1-1; D not resolved. The germline V and J ends were trimmed by 1 base and 1 base, with 7 bases remaining between them. CDR1 is DFQATT, CDR2 SNEGSKA, per germline (reference sequence). CDR3 size: 13 residues. CDR3 nucleotide sequence: TGCAGTGCTAGAGGCGAGGGGAACACTGAAGCTTTCTTT. Translated, it gives CSARGEGNTEAFF.

This chain uses TRBV24-1 with TRBJ2-5; 8 nucleotides agree with TRBD1. Trimming cost V 3 bases and J 7 bases; bases outside gene matches: 6. Per germline, CDR1 KGHDR and CDR2 SFDVKD. The CDR3 runs to 14 residues. The DNA of the CDR3 is TGTGCCACCAGTGATGCGACAGGGGCGGGGACCCAGTACTTC. Its translation: CATSDATGAGTQYF.

The gene calls are TRBV28 and TRBJ2-2, with D unclear. V lost 3 bases and J lost 8, with 10 bases in between. Germline CDR1 is MDHEN and CDR2 is SYDVKM. The CDR3 is 13 residues long. The CDR3: CASSFGSAGELFF. The CDR3 region has the DNA TGTGCCAGCAGTTTCGGTTCCGCGGGGGAGCTGTTTTTT.

The chain links TRBV3-1 to TRBJ2-1; D unclear. The CDR3 is 14 residues long. Per the germline V gene, CDR1 is LGHDT and CDR2 is YNNKEL (reference sequence). Trimming took off 4 bases at V and 2 bases at J, with 9 bases between the two ends. DNA for the CDR3: TGTGCCAGCAGCCTTGGCAGTACCTACAATGAGCAGTTCTTC. This gives the protein CASSLGSTYNEQFF.

V is TRBV29-1 and J is TRBJ1-1, with D unresolved. Germline V gives CDR1 SQVTM, CDR2 ANQGSEA. Trimming took 1 base from V and 5 from J, leaving 14 bases between them. CDR3 length: 14 amino acids. This chain's CDR3 is CSVEGRLTGTEAFF. For the CDR3, the DNA is TGCAGCGTTGAAGGGCGGTTGACCGGGACTGAAGCTTTCTTT.

This chain uses TRBV7-2 with TRBJ1-2; D remains unclear. Per the germline V gene, CDR1 is SGHTA and CDR2 is FQGNSA. The germline V and J ends were trimmed by 4 bases and 5 bases, with 11 bases remaining between them. The CDR3 runs to 13 residues. CDR3 DNA sequence: TGTGCCAGCAGCTCCCCGCGAGGATATGGCTACACCTTC. It yields the protein CASSSPRGYGYTF. The whole variable domain, filled in from reference TRBV7-2 and TRBJ1-2, reads GAGVSQSPSNKVTEKGKDVELRCDPISGHTALYWYRQSLGQGLEFLIYFQGNSAPDKSGLPSDRFSAERTGGSVSTLTIQRTQQEDSAVYLCASSSPRGYGYTFGSGTRLTVV.

The chain recombines TRBV20-1 with TRBJ1-2; 10 bases are a match to TRBD1. Germline V gives CDR1 DFQATT, CDR2 SNEGSKA (reference sequence). The J segment lost 5 bases and the V segment lost 6 bases, leaving 9 bases of the junction unmatched. This CDR3 comprises 14 residues. The CDR3 DNA reads TGCAGTGCCAGGGGACAGGGGAAATTATATGGCTACACCTTC. It translates to CSARGQGKLYGYTF.

The rearrangement uses TRBV7-2 and TRBJ1-2; 8 bases align to TRBD1. V lost 5 bases and J lost 8; bases outside the gene matches: 10. The CDR3 has 14 residues. Looked up from germline, CDR1 is SGHTA and CDR2 is FQGNSA. The CDR3 is CASSPPWTGLGYTF. For the CDR3, the DNA is TGTGCCAGCAGCCCACCGTGGACAGGGCTAGGCTACACCTTC.

This rearrangement joins TRBV12-3 or TRBV12-4 to TRBJ2-5; no firm D call. Trimming pared 5 bases from V and 3 bases from J, leaving 10 bases between. CDR3 length: 13 amino acids. CDR3 nucleotides: TGTGCCAGCAGTCCCCCCATTAAAGAGACCCAGTACTTC. This sequence encodes CASSPPIKETQYF.

This sequence joins TRBV25-1 and TRBJ2-7, with TRBD1 matching 8 bases. There are 14 residues in the CDR3. Germline lookup yields CDR1 MGHDK and CDR2 SYGVNS. Trimming cost V 2 bases and J 3 bases; bases outside gene matches: 3. CDR3 sequence reads: CASSERDRGYEQYF. The DNA for the CDR3 is TGTGCCAGCAGTGAACGTGACAGGGGCTACGAGCAGTACTTC.

The gene calls are TRBV19 and TRBJ2-1, with D possibly TRBD1 on 6 matching bases. The CDR3 length is 13 residues. Trimming took 10 bases from V and 8 from J, leaving 18 bases between them. Looked up from germline, CDR1 is LNHDA and CDR2 is SQIVND (reference sequence). CDR3: CATRPQGWDEQFF. CDR3 nucleotide sequence: TGTGCCACCAGACCCCAGGGGTGGGATGAGCAGTTCTTC.